The rows below give T cell receptor beta chains drawn from one sample of a study of cytomegalovirus exposure and HLA in healthy donors. Generated by immunoSEQ multiplex PCR, the TCRdb table keeps only in-frame clones and is missing some. Of approximately 280,000 clones in the sample, around nine tenths were seen once. Sequencing used PBMCs. The receptors derive from a woman between 18 and 29 years old in good health and CMV-seronegative. Each CDR3 is given with its conserved first and last residue. Each record gives: V gene, J gene, D gene, clone size, CDR3 DNA, CDR3 protein. The D gene is left open where the match is weak. Only some rows state a clone size, as once, few, many or a class for expanded clones.

v_call: TRBV25-1; j_call: TRBJ1-1; d_call: TRBD1; clone_size: -; cdr3_nt: TGTGCCAGCAGCCTGGGACAGAGAAACACTGAAGCTTTCTTT; cdr3_aa: CASSLGQRNTEAFF
v_call: TRBV29-1; j_call: TRBJ1-1; d_call: -; clone_size: -; cdr3_nt: TGCAGCGTTGCCCCAAAAAACTCAGGGCCAAAAGCTTTCTTT; cdr3_aa: CSVAPKNSGPKAFF
v_call: TRBV9; j_call: TRBJ1-3; d_call: -; clone_size: once; cdr3_nt: TGTGCCAGCAGCGTAGTCGGGGGGTCGGGAAACACCATATATTTT; cdr3_aa: CASSVVGGSGNTIYF
v_call: TRBV18; j_call: TRBJ1-1; d_call: -; clone_size: -; cdr3_nt: TGTGCCAGCTCACCAGATGGCGGGTGGAACACTGAAGCTTTCTTT; cdr3_aa: CASSPDGGWNTEAFF
v_call: TRBV10-2; j_call: TRBJ1-2; d_call: -; clone_size: -; cdr3_nt: TGCGCCAGCACTCTAGACAGGCTAAACTATGGCTACACCTTC; cdr3_aa: CASTLDRLNYGYTF
v_call: TRBV5-1; j_call: TRBJ1-1; d_call: -; clone_size: -; cdr3_nt: TGCGCCAGCAGCCGGGATGGGGGCCTGGGGACTGAAGCTTTCTTT; cdr3_aa: CASSRDGGLGTEAFF
v_call: TRBV28; j_call: TRBJ1-6; d_call: -; clone_size: -; cdr3_nt: TGTGCCAGCAGTACGATTCGACAGGCGTATAATTCACCCCTCCACTTT; cdr3_aa: CASSTIRQAYNSPLHF
v_call: TRBV28; j_call: TRBJ1-3; d_call: TRBD1; clone_size: -; cdr3_nt: TGTGCCAGCAGTCCAGGGGGAGGAAACACCATATATTTT; cdr3_aa: CASSPGGGNTIYF
v_call: TRBV7-2; j_call: TRBJ2-1; d_call: TRBD2; clone_size: -; cdr3_nt: TGTGCCAGCAGGCCTAATAGCGGGGGCTACAATGAGCAGTTCTTC; cdr3_aa: CASRPNSGGYNEQFF
v_call: TRBV2; j_call: TRBJ2-7; d_call: -; clone_size: -; cdr3_nt: TGTGCCAGCAGTGCAAATTATGGACTTGAGCAGTACTTC; cdr3_aa: CASSANYGLEQYF
v_call: TRBV5-1; j_call: TRBJ2-7; d_call: -; clone_size: once; cdr3_nt: TGCGCCAGCAGCCTAGCGACCGCTTACGAGCAGTACTTC; cdr3_aa: CASSLATAYEQYF
v_call: TRBV5-1; j_call: TRBJ1-4; d_call: -; clone_size: -; cdr3_nt: TGCGCCAGCAGCTCGGCTGTACAGGAGCCCGCTAATGAAAAACTGTTTTTT; cdr3_aa: CASSSAVQEPANEKLFF
v_call: TRBV9; j_call: TRBJ1-1; d_call: -; clone_size: -; cdr3_nt: TGTGCCAGCGGGACACACACTGAAGCTTTCTTT; cdr3_aa: CASGTHTEAFF
v_call: TRBV5-6; j_call: TRBJ2-1; d_call: TRBD2; clone_size: -; cdr3_nt: TGTGCCAGCAGCCGGGGAGGGCTTATCTTGGTGAATGAGCAGTTCTTC; cdr3_aa: CASSRGGLILVNEQFF
v_call: TRBV7-8; j_call: TRBJ1-5; d_call: -; clone_size: -; cdr3_nt: TGTGCCAGCAGCTTGCTTGCTGGGGCCCTTAGCAATCAGCCCCAGCATTTT; cdr3_aa: CASSLLAGALSNQPQHF
v_call: TRBV18; j_call: TRBJ1-2; d_call: -; clone_size: -; cdr3_nt: TGTGCCAGCTCACCAAACCCTACAGGGCCCTATGGCTACACCTTC; cdr3_aa: CASSPNPTGPYGYTF
v_call: TRBV5-4; j_call: TRBJ2-5; d_call: -; clone_size: -; cdr3_nt: TGTGCCAGCAGACACCGCCCCCACAGGGGAGGACAAGAGACCCAGTACTTC; cdr3_aa: CASRHRPHRGGQETQYF
v_call: TRBV7-3; j_call: TRBJ2-7; d_call: TRBD2; clone_size: once; cdr3_nt: TGTGCCAGCAGCTCACTAGCGGGAGTCCCCCAGTACTTC; cdr3_aa: CASSSLAGVPQYF
v_call: TRBV7-8; j_call: TRBJ1-5; d_call: -; clone_size: -; cdr3_nt: TGTGCCAGCAGCCACTCTAGTTCGTCTTTCAATCAGCCCCAGCATTTT; cdr3_aa: CASSHSSSSFNQPQHF
v_call: TRBV5-1; j_call: TRBJ2-2; d_call: -; clone_size: -; cdr3_nt: TGCGCCAGCAGCGGAAGCGGACCGAACACCGGGGAGCTGTTTTTT; cdr3_aa: CASSGSGPNTGELFF
v_call: TRBV30; j_call: TRBJ2-2; d_call: -; clone_size: -; cdr3_nt: TGTGCCTGGAATTGGGCGATCGAAACCGGGGAGCTGTTTTTT; cdr3_aa: CAWNWAIETGELFF
v_call: TRBV30; j_call: TRBJ2-1; d_call: -; clone_size: -; cdr3_nt: TGTGCCTGGAGTCCTCGAATCCCCAGGCCCGACGGAAATGAGCAGTTCTTC; cdr3_aa: CAWSPRIPRPDGNEQFF
v_call: TRBV5-1; j_call: TRBJ2-3; d_call: TRBD2; clone_size: -; cdr3_nt: TGCGCCAGCAGCTCCACAACCGGGACTAGCGGGAGCACAGATACGCAGTATTTT; cdr3_aa: CASSSTTGTSGSTDTQYF
v_call: TRBV19; j_call: TRBJ1-5; d_call: -; clone_size: -; cdr3_nt: TGTGCCAGTAGTAATGTGGCAGGGTCAAGTCAGCCCCAGCATTTT; cdr3_aa: CASSNVAGSSQPQHF
v_call: TRBV2; j_call: TRBJ2-1; d_call: -; clone_size: -; cdr3_nt: TGTGCCGGGGGGGCGGGAGTGGAGCAGTTCTTC; cdr3_aa: CAGGAGVEQFF
v_call: TRBV10-3; j_call: TRBJ1-1; d_call: -; clone_size: -; cdr3_nt: TGTGCCATCACACCAGGGTTGGGCACTGAAGCTTTCTTT; cdr3_aa: CAITPGLGTEAFF
v_call: TRBV14; j_call: TRBJ1-6; d_call: TRBD1; clone_size: -; cdr3_nt: TGTGCCAGCAAGGGACAGGGGAATTCACCCCTCCACTTT; cdr3_aa: CASKGQGNSPLHF